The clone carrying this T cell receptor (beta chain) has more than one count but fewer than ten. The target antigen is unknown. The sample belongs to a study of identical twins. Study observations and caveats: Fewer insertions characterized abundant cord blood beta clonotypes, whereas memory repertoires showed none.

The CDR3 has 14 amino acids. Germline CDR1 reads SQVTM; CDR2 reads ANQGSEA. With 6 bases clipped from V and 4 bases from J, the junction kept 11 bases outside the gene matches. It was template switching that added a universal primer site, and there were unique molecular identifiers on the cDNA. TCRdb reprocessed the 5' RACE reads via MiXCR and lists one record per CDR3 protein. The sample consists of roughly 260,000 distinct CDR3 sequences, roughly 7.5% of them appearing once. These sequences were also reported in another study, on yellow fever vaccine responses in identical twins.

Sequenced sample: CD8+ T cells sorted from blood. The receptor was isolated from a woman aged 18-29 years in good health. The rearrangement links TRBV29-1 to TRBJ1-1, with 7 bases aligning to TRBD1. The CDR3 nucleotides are TGCAGCGTCCCGACAGGGCGGCAGGGCACTGAAGCTTTCTTT. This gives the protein CSVPTGRQGTEAFF.